This is a list of T cell receptor beta chains from one sample in a study of monozygotic twins with inflammatory bowel disease. TCRdb re-called the 5' RACE reads and shows each CDR3 protein once, DNA omitted. In all, the sample yields roughly 140,000 distinct CDR3 sequences. Source material: blood. These receptors originate from a human donor with ulcerative colitis or Crohn's disease, or a healthy co-twin of an affected twin (not recorded which). Both conserved end residues are part of each CDR3. Each record gives: V gene, J gene, CDR3 protein.

V: TRBV20-1
J: TRBJ1-4
CDR3: CSAPDRGLEKLFF

V: TRBV7-2
J: TRBJ2-2
CDR3: CASSPSRSNTGELFF

V: TRBV7-2
J: TRBJ1-5
CDR3: CASSLAHLPQHF

V: TRBV5-1
J: TRBJ2-1
CDR3: CASSLEDYNNEQFF

V: TRBV19
J: TRBJ1-1
CDR3: CASRGLPSGTYTEAFF

V: TRBV9
J: TRBJ2-7
CDR3: CASSVATGRNYEQYF

V: TRBV20-1
J: TRBJ2-2
CDR3: CSLTDLDTGELFF

V: TRBV6-5
J: TRBJ2-5
CDR3: CASSLSGQGSAQYF

V: TRBV15
J: TRBJ1-2
CDR3: CATSVNRGQNYGYTF

V: TRBV7-8
J: TRBJ1-5
CDR3: CASSFAAGRDQPQHF

V: TRBV20-1
J: TRBJ1-1
CDR3: CSARPQGRGGTEAFF